The 8 T cell receptor beta chains reported below all come from one sample, sequenced in a study of molecular identifiers for immune sequencing clone quantification. TCRdb re-called the PCR reads with MiXCR, one entry per CDR3 protein. The table lists roughly 630,000 distinct CDR3 sequences, roughly 25% of them singletons. The sequenced material came from naive CD8+ T cells from blood, with Jurkat cell RNA spiked in. Documented subset: FACS-sorted CD8+CD4-CCR7+CD45RA+ naive T cells. The origin of the receptors is a human donor in good health. Some libraries in this study had Jurkat cell RNA spiked in.

There are a few counts of this clonotype. V gene TRBV5-8 combines with J gene TRBJ2-7; D unclear. The V end lost 5 bases, the J end lost 3 bases, and 18 bases lay between the germline ends. The germline gives CDR1 SGHTS, CDR2 YDEGEE. The CDR3 has 15 amino acids. Here the CDR3 DNA reads TGTGCCAGCAGGCTGTGGCCTACTCTGAACTACGAGCAGTACTTC. It is translated as CASRLWPTLNYEQYF.

This clonotype was found many times. The V call is TRBV5-1, the J call TRBJ2-5; no clear D gene. Between the trimmed V and J ends, which lost 4 bases and 1 base, there was a span of 14 bases. This CDR3 spans 15 amino acids. From germline, CDR1 is SGHRS and CDR2 YFSETQ. In DNA, the CDR3 is TGCGCCAGCAGCCTGGTGGCGGTCAGCCAAGAGACCCAGTACTTC. It yields the protein CASSLVAVSQETQYF.

This clonotype was picked up many times. The chain carries TRBV29-1 and TRBJ2-7; no reliable D call. Germline V gene data show CDR1 as SQVTM and CDR2 as ANQGSEA. Between the trimmed V and J ends, which lost 5 bases and 2 bases, there was a span of 7 bases. The CDR3 runs to 11 residues. CDR3 in DNA: TGCAGCGTTCCGGCGACCTACGAGCAGTACTTC. Translation gives CSVPATYEQYF.

V usage is TRBV3-1 and J usage is TRBJ2-5; the D call may be TRBD1 or TRBD2 (5 bases each). This CDR3 comprises 15 residues. The germline V gene has CDR1 LGHDT and CDR2 YNNKEL (reference sequence). V lost 0 bases, J lost 5 bases, and 13 bases lay in between. This chain's CDR3 is CASSQDGTWGETQYF. CDR3 in DNA: TGTGCCAGCAGCCAAGACGGTACTTGGGGGGAGACCCAGTACTTC.

The CDR3 loop is CASSPPLVVGDNSNQPQHF. CDR3 sequence (DNA): TGTGCCAGCAGTCCCCCTCTAGTGGTAGGAGACAATAGCAATCAGCCCCAGCATTTT. The rearrangement uses TRBV28 and TRBJ1-5; D gene uncertain. Germline V CDR1 and CDR2: MDHEN, SYDVKM. The CDR3 sequence is 19 residues long. Deletions cut 5 bases from V and 0 bases from J, with 23 bases between.

This clonotype was counted a few times. V and J are TRBV30 and TRBJ2-7, with a tentative D call TRBD1 (6 bases). Germline CDR1 is GTSNPN and CDR2 is SVGIG (reference sequence). This CDR3 spans 13 amino acids. V dropped 3 bases and J dropped 2 bases, with 11 bases sitting between them. As DNA, the CDR3 is TGTGCCTGGAGCTTGACAGGACCCTACGAGCAGTACTTC. Its protein is CAWSLTGPYEQYF.

The chain combines TRBV7-2 with TRBJ1-1; a weak D match, TRBD1 (6 bases). CDR3 length equals 15 residues. The V gene's germline CDR1 is SGHTA and CDR2 FQGNSA. Trimming shortened V by 5 bases and J by 8 bases, and 21 bases separated the two germline ends. The chain's CDR3 is CASSPRTVWSIEAFF. CDR3 in DNA: TGTGCCAGCAGCCCTCGGACAGTTTGGTCGATAGAAGCTTTCTTT.

This clonotype was seen ten or more times. The gene calls are TRBV28 and TRBJ1-4; D call uncertain. Trimming left V 1 base short and J 2 bases short, with 8 bases between. CDR1 is MDHEN and CDR2 is SYDVKM in the germline V gene. The CDR3 has 15 residues. CDR3 amino acids: CASSLLTTTNEKLFF. CDR3 coding DNA: TGTGCCAGCAGTTTATTGACCACCACTAATGAAAAACTGTTTTTT.